These T cell receptor beta chains were read from a single sample in a study of blood T cell repertoires in COVID-19. Libraries were prepared by immunoSEQ multiplex PCR; TCRdb keeps only in-frame clonotypes and omits some of them. There are about 200,000 clones in the sample; 83% occur only once, and approximately 4.9% lies in the top ten. The sample comprised PBMCs or T cells enriched from blood (not recorded which). The receptors stem from a woman aged 45-65 years who had been exposed to COVID-19. Each CDR3 is given with its conserved first and last residue. The order of the fields is CDR3 DNA, CDR3 protein, clone size, D gene, V gene, J gene. A D gene is named only where the DNA matches it firmly. Size is stated for part of the rows, as once, few or many counts, or as a class when the clone is expanded.

cdr3_nt: TGTGCCAGCAGTCCCAGGGTAGGCGGCTACACCTTC
cdr3_aa: CASSPRVGGYTF
clone_size: NA
d_call: NA
v_call: TRBV12-3/TRBV12-4
j_call: TRBJ1-2

cdr3_nt: TGCGCCAGCAGATCCGCAGGGACATCCTACAATGAGCAGTTCTTC
cdr3_aa: CASRSAGTSYNEQFF
clone_size: NA
d_call: NA
v_call: TRBV5-1
j_call: TRBJ2-1

cdr3_nt: TGTGCCAGCAGCGGCCGGTTGGGGGCGCGAACTGAAGCTTTCTTT
cdr3_aa: CASSGRLGARTEAFF
clone_size: NA
d_call: NA
v_call: TRBV9
j_call: TRBJ1-1

cdr3_nt: TGTGCCAGTAGTCCTGAAGGGTTCGGGATTCAGCCCCAGCATTTT
cdr3_aa: CASSPEGFGIQPQHF
clone_size: NA
d_call: NA
v_call: TRBV19
j_call: TRBJ1-5

cdr3_nt: TGTGCCAGCAGAGCAAACAGAAATTACAATGAGCAGTTCTTC
cdr3_aa: CASRANRNYNEQFF
clone_size: NA
d_call: NA
v_call: TRBV2
j_call: TRBJ2-1

cdr3_nt: TGCGCCAGCAGCGGTGGGGACAGCGTAACCTACGAGCAGTACTTC
cdr3_aa: CASSGGDSVTYEQYF
clone_size: NA
d_call: TRBD1
v_call: TRBV5-1
j_call: TRBJ2-7

cdr3_nt: TGTGCCAGCAGTTACTCGAGAGGAAGCACAGATACGCAGTATTTT
cdr3_aa: CASSYSRGSTDTQYF
clone_size: NA
d_call: NA
v_call: TRBV6-2/TRBV6-3
j_call: TRBJ2-3

cdr3_nt: TGTGCCAGCAGTTTATCCCGACAGGGGAACGAGCAGTACTTC
cdr3_aa: CASSLSRQGNEQYF
clone_size: NA
d_call: TRBD1
v_call: TRBV27
j_call: TRBJ2-7

cdr3_nt: TGTGCCAGCAGCTTGAAACAGGGGGTAGCCGAGCAGTACTTC
cdr3_aa: CASSLKQGVAEQYF
clone_size: NA
d_call: TRBD1
v_call: TRBV11-2
j_call: TRBJ2-7

cdr3_nt: TGTGCCAGCAGCCCTATCCGGTCCTCCGAGTATGGCTACACCTTC
cdr3_aa: CASSPIRSSEYGYTF
clone_size: NA
d_call: NA
v_call: TRBV3-1/TRBV3-2
j_call: TRBJ1-2

cdr3_nt: TGCGCCCAATACGAGCAGTACTTC
cdr3_aa: CAQYEQYF
clone_size: NA
d_call: NA
v_call: TRBV23-1
j_call: TRBJ2-7

cdr3_nt: TGTGCCAGTAGTATAGTAGGGGTCTATGGCTACACCTTC
cdr3_aa: CASSIVGVYGYTF
clone_size: NA
d_call: NA
v_call: TRBV19
j_call: TRBJ1-2

cdr3_nt: TGTGCCAGCACCCAGGGATCGGACACTGAAGCTTTCTTT
cdr3_aa: CASTQGSDTEAFF
clone_size: NA
d_call: NA
v_call: TRBV2
j_call: TRBJ1-1

cdr3_nt: TGTGCCAGCAGCGTAAACAGACGAGATACGCAGTATTTT
cdr3_aa: CASSVNRRDTQYF
clone_size: NA
d_call: NA
v_call: TRBV9
j_call: TRBJ2-3

cdr3_nt: TGTGCCAGCAGCTCTCGGACAGGAACATACCCCGGGGAGCTGTTTTTT
cdr3_aa: CASSSRTGTYPGELFF
clone_size: NA
d_call: TRBD1
v_call: TRBV5-8
j_call: TRBJ2-2

cdr3_nt: TGTGCCACCCGGGACAGGGGGGGAACTAATGAAAAACTGTTTTTT
cdr3_aa: CATRDRGGTNEKLFF
clone_size: NA
d_call: TRBD1
v_call: TRBV6-5
j_call: TRBJ1-4

cdr3_nt: TGTGCCAGCAGTGCCGACAGGATCTATGGCTACACCTTC
cdr3_aa: CASSADRIYGYTF
clone_size: NA
d_call: NA
v_call: TRBV12-3/TRBV12-4
j_call: TRBJ1-2

cdr3_nt: TGTGCCAGCAGTCCCCGAGACACGTTCCGGGAAAAACTGTTTTTT
cdr3_aa: CASSPRDTFREKLFF
clone_size: NA
d_call: NA
v_call: TRBV28
j_call: TRBJ1-4

cdr3_nt: TGTGCCAGCACCCCGGGAGGGGCCAACACTGAAGCTTTCTTT
cdr3_aa: CASTPGGANTEAFF
clone_size: NA
d_call: NA
v_call: TRBV5-5
j_call: TRBJ1-1

cdr3_nt: TGTGCCAGCAGCGGCAGCGGGGGGGCCCAAGATACGCAGTATTTT
cdr3_aa: CASSGSGGAQDTQYF
clone_size: NA
d_call: TRBD2
v_call: TRBV3-1/TRBV3-2
j_call: TRBJ2-3

cdr3_nt: TGTGCCAGTAGTATAGATCCCTTAGGCGGGACTGAAGCTTTCTTT
cdr3_aa: CASSIDPLGGTEAFF
clone_size: NA
d_call: NA
v_call: TRBV19
j_call: TRBJ1-1

cdr3_nt: TGCGCCAGCAGCTCCCTTGGGGCATCGGATACGCAGTATTTT
cdr3_aa: CASSSLGASDTQYF
clone_size: NA
d_call: NA
v_call: TRBV5-1
j_call: TRBJ2-3

cdr3_nt: TGTGCCAGCAGCTTAAGAGGGACAGACTACACCTTC
cdr3_aa: CASSLRGTDYTF
clone_size: NA
d_call: TRBD1
v_call: TRBV11-2
j_call: TRBJ1-2

cdr3_nt: TGTGCCAGCAGCCAAGGTCTCTCTGGAAACACCATATATTTT
cdr3_aa: CASSQGLSGNTIYF
clone_size: NA
d_call: NA
v_call: TRBV3-1/TRBV3-2
j_call: TRBJ1-3

cdr3_nt: TGCAGCGTTGCTACCGGGATTCGAGCCTACGAGCAGTACTTC
cdr3_aa: CSVATGIRAYEQYF
clone_size: NA
d_call: NA
v_call: TRBV29-1
j_call: TRBJ2-7

cdr3_nt: TGTGCCAGCAGCCTCCTTAATGAAAAACTGTTTTTT
cdr3_aa: CASSLLNEKLFF
clone_size: NA
d_call: NA
v_call: TRBV7-8
j_call: TRBJ1-4

cdr3_nt: TGCGCCAGCAATGGTACGGGGGGCGGTCCGTTGCTCCAGCATTTT
cdr3_aa: CASNGTGGGPLLQHF
clone_size: NA
d_call: NA
v_call: TRBV10-1
j_call: TRBJ1-5

cdr3_nt: TGTGCCAGCAGCTTAGGCAGACAGGGGGGTGAAGCTTTCTTT
cdr3_aa: CASSLGRQGGEAFF
clone_size: NA
d_call: TRBD1
v_call: TRBV13
j_call: TRBJ1-1

cdr3_nt: TGCGCCAGCGATCCCACAGGGTTAACTGAAGCTTTCTTT
cdr3_aa: CASDPTGLTEAFF
clone_size: NA
d_call: NA
v_call: TRBV23-1
j_call: TRBJ1-1

cdr3_nt: TGCGCCAGCAGTGGACAGGGGGCCGGTGAAAAACTGTTTTTT
cdr3_aa: CASSGQGAGEKLFF
clone_size: few
d_call: TRBD1
v_call: TRBV10-1
j_call: TRBJ1-4

cdr3_nt: TGTGCCAGCAGTTACCCCAGACAGGTTATTATCTACGAGCAGTACTTC
cdr3_aa: CASSYPRQVIIYEQYF
clone_size: NA
d_call: NA
v_call: TRBV6-5
j_call: TRBJ2-7

cdr3_nt: TGCGCCAGCAGCCAAGAGGCAGGGGTTTCCACAGATACGCAGTATTTT
cdr3_aa: CASSQEAGVSTDTQYF
clone_size: NA
d_call: NA
v_call: TRBV4-1
j_call: TRBJ2-3

cdr3_nt: TGCGCCAGCAGAGAACAGGGAGCGGGGGGCTACACCTTC
cdr3_aa: CASREQGAGGYTF
clone_size: NA
d_call: NA
v_call: TRBV10-2
j_call: TRBJ1-2

cdr3_nt: TGCGCCAGCAGCTCTGGAAAGGGACAGCCCTATGGCTACACCTTC
cdr3_aa: CASSSGKGQPYGYTF
clone_size: NA
d_call: TRBD1
v_call: TRBV5-1
j_call: TRBJ1-2

cdr3_nt: TGTGCCTGGAGTGGGGGAATGGGGAGGAGGTTGAACACTGAAGCTTTCTTT
cdr3_aa: CAWSGGMGRRLNTEAFF
clone_size: NA
d_call: NA
v_call: TRBV30
j_call: TRBJ1-1

cdr3_nt: TGTGCCAGCAGCCAAGCCGGACTAGCGGGGGGAACAGATACGCAGTATTTT
cdr3_aa: CASSQAGLAGGTDTQYF
clone_size: NA
d_call: TRBD2
v_call: TRBV3-1/TRBV3-2
j_call: TRBJ2-3

cdr3_nt: TGTGCCACCAGTAGAGTAGACAGGCTTGGAAACACCATATATTTT
cdr3_aa: CATSRVDRLGNTIYF
clone_size: NA
d_call: NA
v_call: TRBV15
j_call: TRBJ1-3

cdr3_nt: TGTGCCAGCAGTTTAAGGACGGGACAGGGGTCGGGTGAAGCTTTCTTT
cdr3_aa: CASSLRTGQGSGEAFF
clone_size: NA
d_call: TRBD1
v_call: TRBV27
j_call: TRBJ1-1

cdr3_nt: TGTGCCAGCAGAGAGGGGGATGATGAAAAACTGTTTTTT
cdr3_aa: CASREGDDEKLFF
clone_size: many
d_call: NA
v_call: TRBV7-9
j_call: TRBJ1-4

cdr3_nt: TGTGCCAGCAGCCCGAGGGAGGGGAGTGACCCTCGAGGGGCCAACGTCCTGACTTTC
cdr3_aa: CASSPREGSDPRGANVLTF
clone_size: many
d_call: TRBD2
v_call: TRBV7-6
j_call: TRBJ2-6

cdr3_nt: TGTGCCTGGTCCTCCGGACTAATGAGCTCCTACAATGAGCAGTTCTTC
cdr3_aa: CAWSSGLMSSYNEQFF
clone_size: NA
d_call: NA
v_call: TRBV30
j_call: TRBJ2-1

cdr3_nt: TGTGCCAGTAGTCTAAAACACGGCGGGGCCCAGTACTTC
cdr3_aa: CASSLKHGGAQYF
clone_size: NA
d_call: NA
v_call: TRBV19
j_call: TRBJ2-5

cdr3_nt: TGTGCCAGTAGTACCAGAATGGGGGGGCAGTACTTC
cdr3_aa: CASSTRMGGQYF
clone_size: NA
d_call: NA
v_call: TRBV19
j_call: TRBJ2-7

cdr3_nt: TGTGCCAGCAGAACGATTGGGGGCCGGGAGACCCAGTACTTC
cdr3_aa: CASRTIGGRETQYF
clone_size: once
d_call: NA
v_call: TRBV28
j_call: TRBJ2-5

cdr3_nt: TGTGCCAGCAGCTTGGGACTGAGATACAATGAGCAGTTCTTC
cdr3_aa: CASSLGLRYNEQFF
clone_size: NA
d_call: NA
v_call: TRBV5-4
j_call: TRBJ2-1

cdr3_nt: TGTGCCAGCAGTGACTCAGAGGGGGCAATGGAGACCCAGTACTTC
cdr3_aa: CASSDSEGAMETQYF
clone_size: NA
d_call: TRBD1
v_call: TRBV6-4
j_call: TRBJ2-5

cdr3_nt: TGTGCCAGCAGCTTGGGAGCCATTGGACAGGCGACAACTGAAGCTTTCTTT
cdr3_aa: CASSLGAIGQATTEAFF
clone_size: NA
d_call: TRBD1
v_call: TRBV4-2
j_call: TRBJ1-1

cdr3_nt: TGTGCCAGCCGCCGGGACAGGGGAACCTACGAGCAGTACTTC
cdr3_aa: CASRRDRGTYEQYF
clone_size: NA
d_call: TRBD1
v_call: TRBV27
j_call: TRBJ2-7

cdr3_nt: TGTGCCAGCAGCCAACGGGGGGACACTGAAGCTTTCTTT
cdr3_aa: CASSQRGDTEAFF
clone_size: NA
d_call: NA
v_call: TRBV3-1/TRBV3-2
j_call: TRBJ1-1

cdr3_nt: TGTGCCAGCTCTCCTACAGGGGCGAGGAGCAATCAGCCCCAGCATTTT
cdr3_aa: CASSPTGARSNQPQHF
clone_size: NA
d_call: TRBD1
v_call: TRBV18
j_call: TRBJ1-5

cdr3_nt: TGTGCCAGCAGCCCTAGGGAGCTAGCGGGGTTAACGGAGCAGTTCTTC
cdr3_aa: CASSPRELAGLTEQFF
clone_size: NA
d_call: TRBD2
v_call: TRBV7-8
j_call: TRBJ2-1

cdr3_nt: TGTGCCAGCAGCCCCTTAAAGTGCCTATCTGGAAACACCATATATTTT
cdr3_aa: CASSPLKCLSGNTIYF
clone_size: few
d_call: NA
v_call: TRBV21-1
j_call: TRBJ1-3

cdr3_nt: TGTGCCAGCAGCTTGTTTGGCACCGCGAACACCGGGGAGCTGTTTTTT
cdr3_aa: CASSLFGTANTGELFF
clone_size: NA
d_call: NA
v_call: TRBV5-6
j_call: TRBJ2-2

cdr3_nt: TGTGCCAGCAGCTTAAAGCGGCGCGAAGCTTTCTTT
cdr3_aa: CASSLKRREAFF
clone_size: NA
d_call: NA
v_call: TRBV11-1
j_call: TRBJ1-1

cdr3_nt: TGTGCCAGCAGTGAACGACAGGGAGTGAGCACTGAAGCTTTCTTT
cdr3_aa: CASSERQGVSTEAFF
clone_size: NA
d_call: TRBD1
v_call: TRBV6-1
j_call: TRBJ1-1

cdr3_nt: TGTGCCAGCAGTGGGGGGACAGGGGGAAGCAATCAGCCCCAGCATTTT
cdr3_aa: CASSGGTGGSNQPQHF
clone_size: few
d_call: TRBD1
v_call: TRBV2
j_call: TRBJ1-5

cdr3_nt: TGTGCCAGCTATAACCGAGGGAACTATGGCTACACCTTC
cdr3_aa: CASYNRGNYGYTF
clone_size: NA
d_call: NA
v_call: TRBV12-3/TRBV12-4
j_call: TRBJ1-2

cdr3_nt: TGTGCCAGCTCGCAACAGGGGGTCGGCAACATTCAGTACTTC
cdr3_aa: CASSQQGVGNIQYF
clone_size: NA
d_call: TRBD1
v_call: TRBV18
j_call: TRBJ2-4